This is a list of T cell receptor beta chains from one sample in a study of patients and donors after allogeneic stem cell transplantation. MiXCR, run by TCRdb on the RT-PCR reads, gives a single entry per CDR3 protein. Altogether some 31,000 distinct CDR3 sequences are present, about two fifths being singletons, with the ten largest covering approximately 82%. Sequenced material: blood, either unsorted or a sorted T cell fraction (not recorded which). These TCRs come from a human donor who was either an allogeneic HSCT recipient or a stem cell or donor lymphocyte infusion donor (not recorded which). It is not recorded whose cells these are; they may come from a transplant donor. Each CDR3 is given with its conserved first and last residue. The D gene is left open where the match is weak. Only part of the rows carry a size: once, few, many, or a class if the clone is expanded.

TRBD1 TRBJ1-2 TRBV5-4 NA CASSLTGTGDGYTF TGTGCCAGCAGCTTAACCGGGACAGGGGATGGCTACACCTTC
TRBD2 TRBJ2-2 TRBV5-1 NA CASSLGTSGKNTGELFF TGCGCCAGCAGCTTGGGGACTAGCGGGAAGAACACCGGGGAGCTGTTTTTT
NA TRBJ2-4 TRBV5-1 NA CASSLRGENIQYF TGCGCCAGCAGCTTGAGGGGAGAAAACATTCAGTACTTC
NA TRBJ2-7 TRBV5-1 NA CASSLGLARWDEQYF TGCGCCAGCAGCTTGGGCCTAGCGCGGTGGGACGAGCAGTACTTC
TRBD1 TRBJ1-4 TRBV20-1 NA CSAHDRGREKLFF TGCAGTGCTCACGACAGGGGGCGCGAAAAACTGTTTTTT
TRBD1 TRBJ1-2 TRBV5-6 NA CASSLWRQGRGYTF TGTGCCAGCAGCTTGTGGCGACAGGGTCGAGGCTACACCTTC
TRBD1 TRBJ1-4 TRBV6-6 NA CASNTPGQGNEKLFF TGTGCCAGCAATACACCGGGACAGGGGAATGAAAAACTGTTTTTT
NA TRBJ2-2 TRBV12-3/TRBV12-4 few CASSLTGITGELFF TGTGCCAGCAGCTTAACAGGGATCACCGGGGAGCTGTTTTTT
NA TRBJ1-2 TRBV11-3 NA CASSRGGSDVNYGYTF TGTGCCAGCAGCCGTGGAGGCAGCGATGTTAACTATGGCTACACCTTC
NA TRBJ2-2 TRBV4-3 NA CASSQPFRDRTGELFF TGCGCCAGCAGCCAACCTTTCAGGGATAGGACCGGGGAGCTGTTTTTT
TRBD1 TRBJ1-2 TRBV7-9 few CASSPTRTGGNYGYTF TGTGCCAGCTCTCCTACACGGACAGGGGGGAACTATGGCTACACCTTC
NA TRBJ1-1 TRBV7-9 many CASSYMGGTEAFF TGTGCCAGCAGCTACATGGGGGGTACTGAAGCTTTCTTT
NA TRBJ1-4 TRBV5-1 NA CASSLAGRATNEKLFF TGCGCCAGCAGCTTGGCCGGGAGGGCAACTAATGAAAAACTGTTTTTT
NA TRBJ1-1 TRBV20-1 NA CSAKRQVFSWAFF TGCAGTGCCAAAAGACAGGTGTTTTCTTGGGCTTTCTTT
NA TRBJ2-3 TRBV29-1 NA CSVGPGASTDTQYF TGCAGCGTTGGACCAGGGGCTAGCACAGATACGCAGTATTTT
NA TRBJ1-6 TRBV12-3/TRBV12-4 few CASSFGSTEPLHF TGTGCCAGCAGTTTTGGGTCTACGGAGCCCCTCCACTTT
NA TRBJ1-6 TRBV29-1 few CSAQVGQGNSPLHF TGCAGCGCCCAGGTTGGGCAGGGTAATTCACCCCTCCACTTT
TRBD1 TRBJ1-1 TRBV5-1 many CASSLRTGVKNTEAFF TGCGCCAGCAGCCTGAGGACAGGGGTCAAGAACACTGAAGCTTTCTTT
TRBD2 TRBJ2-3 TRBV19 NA CASTIIRAGGRTDTQYF TGTGCCAGTACCATAATTCGGGCGGGAGGAAGAACAGATACGCAGTATTTT
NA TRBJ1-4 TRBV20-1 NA CSAREGAGLTNEKLFF TGCAGTGCTAGAGAGGGAGCGGGACTAACTAATGAAAAACTGTTTTTT
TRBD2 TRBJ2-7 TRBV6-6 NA CASSWGLATTNEQYF TGTGCCAGCAGTTGGGGACTAGCCACTACGAACGAGCAGTACTTC
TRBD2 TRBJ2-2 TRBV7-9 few CASSPPSGGDTGELFF TGTGCCAGCAGCCCCCCTAGCGGGGGAGACACCGGGGAGCTGTTTTTT